The 6 T cell receptor beta chains below all came from one sample that was sequenced in a study of blood T cells in healthy people across ages. Through a sample-barcoded 5' primer and a J-beta primer mix, a second PCR was run for roughly 7 to 12 cycles. TCRdb reprocessed the 5' RACE reads via MiXCR and lists one record per CDR3 protein. The sample holds roughly 700,000 distinct CDR3 sequences; about 32% are singletons and the top ten take approximately 15%. Specimen: blood. The origin of the receptors is a woman older than 75 in good health.

This clonotype has ten or more counts. The chain has TRBV12-3 or TRBV12-4 and TRBJ1-5, with TRBD1 matching over 8 bases. This CDR3 is 16 amino acids long. Trimming took 4 bases from V and 9 from J; bases not matched to a gene: 14. In DNA form, the CDR3 reads TGTGCCAGCAGTTCAGACCAGGGGGCGCGAAATTTGCCCCAGCATTTT. Encoded protein: CASSSDQGARNLPQHF.

This sequence joins TRBV6-2 or TRBV6-3 and TRBJ2-7; 9 nucleotides agree with TRBD1. The last part of the DNA fits TRBJ2-5 better; the J call may be wrong. Germline CDR1 MNHEY, CDR2 SVGEGT. The CDR3 spans 16 residues. CDR3 sequence: CASSYWDREVQETQYF. The CDR3 coding sequence is TGTGCCAGCAGTTATTGGGACAGGGAAGTTCAGGAGACCCAGTACTTC.

The J gene is TRBJ2-7, the V gene TRBV12-3 or TRBV12-4; 10 nucleotides match TRBD1. J was trimmed by 5 bases and V by 1 base; bases with no gene match: 5. This CDR3 spans 15 amino acids. CDR3 amino acids: CASSLGGQGSHEQYF. CDR3 sequence (DNA): TGTGCCAGCAGTTTAGGGGGACAGGGGAGCCACGAGCAGTACTTC.

This chain connects TRBV29-1 to TRBJ2-5; 11 bases fit TRBD1. The germline gives CDR1 SQVTM, CDR2 ANQGSEA. This CDR3 spans 14 amino acids. V lost 4 bases and J lost 11; bases outside the gene matches: 12. This CDR3 reads CSVGGTGGRNEQYF. The CDR3 bases are TGCAGCGTTGGTGGGACAGGGGGGAGAAATGAGCAGTACTTC.

The chain links TRBV3-1 to TRBJ2-2; D remains ambiguous. CDR1 is LGHDT, CDR2 YNNKEL, per germline (reference sequence). The CDR3 runs 17 residues. V was cut by 1 base and J by 1 base, with 13 bases left in between. The CDR3 DNA sequence: TGTGCCAGCAGCCAAGGTCTCGGGCCGAAGAACACCGGGGAGCTGTTTTTT. It translates to CASSQGLGPKNTGELFF.

The V gene is TRBV12-3 or TRBV12-4, the J gene TRBJ2-1, with D unresolved. The CDR3 extends over 19 amino acids. V gave up 4 bases and J gave up 2 bases, with 24 bases separating them. CDR3 sequence (DNA): TGTGCCAGCAGTTCCCGCACCTTATTAACCAGGAGCCCCTACAATGAGCAGTTCTTC. It yields the protein CASSSRTLLTRSPYNEQFF.